This TCR beta chain was profiled in a study of blood T cell repertoires in COVID-19. Study at large: Collection of acute and convalescent COVID-19 samples took place in the United States, Italy and Spain.

Sequencing used immunoSEQ multiplex PCR; TCRdb keeps in-frame clones, though not all of them. The sample lists approximately 500,000 clones, about 89% occurring once. The V gene lost 6 bases and the J gene lost 2 bases, with 11 bases spanning the gap. Germline assignment: CDR1 ENHRY and CDR2 SYGVKD. The CDR3 has 13 residues. The J gene is TRBJ2-7, the V gene TRBV10-3; no reliable D call. The receptor comes from a woman in her fifties or sixties with COVID-19, enrolled during active disease. Sequences were obtained from peripheral blood. In DNA form, the CDR3 reads TGTGCCATCAGCCACTCCCAAACCTACGAGCAGTACTTC. Protein product: CAISHSQTYEQYF.